These 10 T cell receptor beta chains originate from one sample sequenced in a study of T-cell reconstitution after alpha-beta-depleted transplantation in children. Preparation of the TCRbeta library involved a method that used unique molecular identifiers. MiXCR was run by TCRdb on the PCR reads, yielding one entry per CDR3 protein. The data hold 200,000 to 250,000 distinct CDR3 sequences, with roughly 8.2% observed a single time. Sequenced material: PBMCs, mostly from graft donor cells, taken 180 days after TCRalphabeta/CD19-depleted stem cell transplant. All receptors derive from a male patient between 10 and 17 years old who had a stem cell transplant for acute lymphoblastic leukemia, so the T cells may come from the graft donor.

This clonotype showed up many times. This sequence joins TRBV28 and TRBJ1-4; TRBD1 agrees at 9 bases. The V segment lost 6 bases and the J segment 3 bases; nucleotides outside the gene matches: 8. CDR1 is MDHEN, CDR2 SYDVKM, per germline. CDR3 length: 16 amino acids. CDR3 in amino acids: CASSLRTGAANEKLFF. CDR3 DNA: TGTGCCAGCAGCCTTAGGACAGGGGCGGCTAATGAAAAACTGTTTTTT.

In this sample, this clonotype turned up a few times. The V gene is TRBV18, the J gene TRBJ2-1; no clear D gene. The length of the CDR3 is 16 residues. V was cut by 0 bases and J by 0 bases, with 9 bases left in between. The germline gives CDR1 KGHSH, CDR2 LQKENI. The CDR3 sequence: CASSPPKGSSYNEQFF. The CDR3 bases are TGTGCCAGCTCACCACCCAAGGGTAGCTCCTACAATGAGCAGTTCTTC.

This clonotype was picked up many times. J is TRBJ2-7 and V is TRBV9; tentatively, D is TRBD1 (6 bases). Germline V gene data show CDR1 as SGDLS and CDR2 as YYNGEE. CDR3 size: 12 residues. V gave up 7 bases and J gave up 13 bases, with 21 bases separating them. The CDR3 sequence: CASGLRTTGLYF. The DNA for the CDR3 is TGTGCCAGCGGTCTGAGAACGACAGGCCTCTACTTC.

This clonotype was counted at least ten times. V is TRBV29-1 and J is TRBJ2-3, with 8 bases aligning to TRBD2. After removal of 4 bases from V and 1 base from J, the junction contained 1 base not matched to a gene. This CDR3 has 13 amino acids. CDR1 SQVTM and CDR2 ANQGSEA come from the germline V gene. The DNA of the CDR3 is TGCAGCGTTGTTAGCGGGGGCACAGATACGCAGTATTTT. Protein sequence: CSVVSGGTDTQYF.

In its sample, this clonotype was seen many times. This rearrangement joins TRBV7-3 to TRBJ2-6; D gene uncertain. Trimming left V 3 bases short and J 4 bases short, with 4 bases between. Per the germline V gene, CDR1 is SGHTA and CDR2 is FQGTGA. The CDR3 runs to 13 residues. CDR3 coding DNA: TGTGCCAGCAGCTTCGACGGGGCCAACGTCCTGACTTTC. Protein: CASSFDGANVLTF.

This clonotype has at least ten counts. This chain joins TRBV5-4 and TRBJ2-7, with a possible D match to TRBD1 (6 bases). Germline V gene data show CDR1 as SGHNT and CDR2 as YYREEE (reference sequence). CDR3 size: 14 residues. Trimming stripped 0 bases from V and 2 bases from J, with 9 bases between. CDR3 bases: TGTGCCAGCAGCTTGGGGACAGAGACCTACGAGCAGTACTTC. As protein: CASSLGTETYEQYF. The variable domain in full, completed from reference TRBV5-4 and TRBJ2-7, reads ETGVTQSPTHLIKTRGQQVTLRCSSQSGHNTVSWYQQALGQGPQFIFQYYREEENGRGNFPPRFSGLQFPNYSSELNVNALELDDSALYLCASSLGTETYEQYFGPGTRLTVT.

This clonotype was observed many times. This chain connects TRBV29-1 to TRBJ1-3; no firm D call. Germline assignment: CDR1 SQVTM and CDR2 ANQGSEA. Trimming removed 4 bases at V and 3 bases at J, with 7 bases between. The length of the CDR3 is 12 residues. CDR3 in DNA: TGCAGCGTTGGACACGTTGGAAACACCATATATTTT. Protein sequence: CSVGHVGNTIYF.

This clonotype occurred many times. The genes are TRBV27 and TRBJ1-5; D ambiguous. The germline gives CDR1 MNHEY, CDR2 SMNVEV (reference sequence). V shed 5 bases and J shed 0 bases, with 17 bases lying between them. This CDR3 contains 17 residues. CDR3 amino acids: CASSPKWAAHSNQPQHF. CDR3 sequence (DNA): TGTGCCAGCAGTCCGAAGTGGGCAGCCCATAGCAATCAGCCCCAGCATTTT.

This clonotype showed up many times. The CDR3 nucleotides are TGTGCCACCGAGGGTGGGGGCGAGCAGTACTTC. This codes for CATEGGGEQYF. J is TRBJ2-7 and V is TRBV5-6, with D perhaps assigned TRBD1 or TRBD2 (5 bases each). Trimming removed 9 bases from V and 6 bases from J, with 13 bases in between. Germline V gene data show CDR1 as SGHDT and CDR2 as YYEEEE. This CDR3 comprises 11 residues.

This clonotype appeared many times. The CDR3 sequence: CASSTTGRNSPLHF. The CDR3 nucleotides read TGTGCCAGCAGTACTACAGGGAGGAACTCACCCCTCCACTTT. This chain connects TRBV12-3 or TRBV12-4 to TRBJ1-6, with a possible D match to TRBD1 (6 bases). The CDR3 loop spans 14 amino acids. Deletions cut 5 bases from V and 10 bases from J, with 15 bases between.